What follows are 29 T cell receptor beta chains derived from one specimen sequenced in a study of shared clonotypes between healthy human individuals. The naive CD8 population came from CD45RO-negative cells selected for CCR7, without terminally differentiated effector memory CD45RA+ cells. Here immunoSEQ multiplex PCR was the method, and the copy in TCRdb shows in-frame clones only, minus some. Found here are roughly 2,000,000 clones, about 95% of them singletons; the top ten hold 0.9% to 1.5%. Material: naive CD8+ T cells sorted from blood. Every receptor here comes from a man aged 18 to 29 in good health.

The chain links TRBV4-3 to TRBJ2-1; no clear D. Per germline, CDR1 LGHNA and CDR2 YSLEER. CDR3 length: 15 residues. V was clipped by 0 bases and J by 5 bases, with 11 bases between them. The DNA of the CDR3 is TGCGCCAGCAGCCAAGATCGCTCGTCCGACAATGAGCAGTTCTTC. It specifies CASSQDRSSDNEQFF.

The genes are TRBV6-1 and TRBJ2-1, with 7 bases matching TRBD2. CDR1 is MNHNS and CDR2 is SASEGT in the germline V gene. This CDR3 has 15 residues. V was clipped by 6 bases and J by 6 bases; unmatched bases: 11. In DNA, the CDR3 is TGTGCCAGCAGCGCCGGGACTAAGAGCACCAATGAGCAGTTCTTC. Translation gives CASSAGTKSTNEQFF.

The CDR3 nucleotides read TGTGCCAGCGACGGCAATATGAACACTGAAGCTTTCTTT. Its protein product is CASDGNMNTEAFF. The chain has TRBV2 and TRBJ1-1; D unclear. V was shortened by 8 bases and J by 0 bases, with 10 bases between the two germline ends. The CDR3 totals 13 residues. Germline CDR1 is SNHLY and CDR2 is FYNNEI.

The V and J genes are TRBV27 and TRBJ2-5; D assignment may be TRBD1 or TRBD2 (6 bases each). Germline assignment: CDR1 MNHEY and CDR2 SMNVEV (reference sequence). The CDR3 runs 14 residues. Trimming left V 2 bases short and J 3 bases short, with 10 bases between. CDR3 residues: CASSLTGAEETQYF. CDR3 nucleotide sequence: TGTGCCAGCAGTTTAACGGGGGCCGAAGAGACCCAGTACTTC.

Comments on this clone: At the DNA level, this CDR3 is encoded by other sequences in the same sample as well. The CDR3 sequence: CASSYSEGGYGYTF. CDR3 DNA sequence: TGTGCCAGCAGTTACTCGGAGGGCGGATATGGCTACACCTTC. The chain carries TRBV6-5 and TRBJ1-2, with no clear D. The length of the CDR3 is 14 residues. V was cut by 0 bases and J by 5 bases, with 10 bases left in between. Germline CDR1 MNHEY, CDR2 SVGAGI.

The rearrangement joins TRBV21-1 to TRBJ2-3; the table gives TRBD1 as D, unverified against the DNA. TRBV21-1 is labeled a pseudogene. The CDR3 is 16 amino acids. The CDR3, as DNA: TGTGCCAGCAAACATCCGGGACAGATATGCTCAGATACGCAGTATTTT. It yields the protein CASKHPGQICSDTQYF.

This clone was counted once. J is TRBJ2-1 and V is TRBV6-5, with D perhaps matching TRBD1 (6 bases). Trimming took off 6 bases at V and 4 bases at J, with 13 bases between the two ends. Germline V gives CDR1 MNHEY, CDR2 SVGAGI. This CDR3 spans 14 amino acids. Written as DNA, the CDR3 is TGTGCCAGCAGCCCCGCCCAGGGGTACAATGAGCAGTTCTTC. It specifies CASSPAQGYNEQFF.

The gene calls are TRBV15 and TRBJ2-7; 7 bases are shared with TRBD1. Germline CDR1 and CDR2: LNHNV and YYDKDF (reference sequence). V trimming: 3 bases; J trimming: 3 bases; junction bases outside the gene matches: 11. The CDR3 loop spans 16 amino acids. The CDR3 DNA follows: TGTGCCACCAGCAGCCGTGGGACAGATTACCTCTACGAGCAGTACTTC. It encodes CATSSRGTDYLYEQYF.

V is TRBV6-1 and J is TRBJ2-7, with D maybe TRBD1 (5 bases). Per germline, CDR1 MNHNS and CDR2 SASEGT. The CDR3 is made up of 13 amino acids. Between the trimmed V and J ends, which lost 6 bases and 4 bases, there was a span of 13 bases. Here the CDR3 DNA reads TGTGCCAGCAGCCGAGCCAGGGTTTACGAGCAGTACTTC. Protein: CASSRARVYEQYF.

The rearrangement links TRBV5-6 to TRBJ2-7; perhaps TRBD2 as D (6 bases). V was pared by 3 bases and J by 5 bases, with 12 bases between. Germline V lookup: CDR1 SGHDT, CDR2 YYEEEE. This CDR3 has 13 residues. CDR3 in amino acids: CASSWGDSDEQYF. The CDR3 DNA sequence: TGTGCCAGCAGCTGGGGGGACTCGGACGAGCAGTACTTC.

This clone was seen only once. This chain connects TRBV6-4 to TRBJ2-3; no firm D call. Germline CDR1 and CDR2: MRHNA and SNTAGT. The CDR3 is made up of 13 amino acids. Between the trimmed V and J ends, which lost 6 bases and 4 bases, there was a span of 11 bases. In DNA form, the CDR3 reads TGTGCCAGCAGCATAGCCCATCCAGATACGCAGTATTTT. It codes for CASSIAHPDTQYF.

The chain couples TRBV7-2 to TRBJ2-7; D remains ambiguous. The CDR3 covers 14 residues. Trimming cost V 3 bases and J 5 bases, with 14 bases left between them. Looked up from germline, CDR1 is SGHTA and CDR2 is FQGNSA. The CDR3 nucleotides read TGTGCCAGCAGCTTGTCTATCCCCTGGGACGAGCAGTACTTC. Its protein is CASSLSIPWDEQYF.

In nucleotides, the CDR3 is TGTGCCAGCAGCGCCGTACCGGGACAGTCCTACGAGCAGTACTTC. Residues: CASSAVPGQSYEQYF. The chain is built from TRBV7-8 and TRBJ2-7, with 7 bases matching TRBD1. The CDR3 has 15 amino acids. Germline trimming cut 5 bases from V and 1 base from J; bases unmatched to any gene: 8. Germline values: CDR1 SGHVS, CDR2 FQNEAQ.

CDR3 in DNA: TGTGCCAGCTGCCGTCCCGGACAGTGGGACGAGCAGTACTTC. Its translation is CASCRPGQWDEQYF. The chain employs TRBV27 and TRBJ2-7, with D perhaps TRBD1 (6 bases). The length of the CDR3 is 14 residues. Trimming cost V 8 bases and J 5 bases, with 19 bases left between them. CDR1 MNHEY and CDR2 SMNVEV come from the germline V gene (reference sequence).

Regarding this clone: Additional DNA sequences in this sample encode the identical CDR3. This chain uses TRBV5-4 with TRBJ2-7, with D maybe TRBD1 (5 bases). The germline V and J ends were trimmed by 4 bases and 0 bases, with 8 bases remaining between them. The V gene's germline CDR1 is SGHNT and CDR2 YYREEE (reference sequence). The CDR3 runs to 13 residues. The CDR3 nucleotides read TGTGCCAGCAGCCTGGACAACTCCTACGAGCAGTACTTC. It translates to CASSLDNSYEQYF.

The rearrangement joins TRBV6-1 to TRBJ1-1; D unresolved. This CDR3 contains 14 residues. The V gene's germline CDR1 is MNHNS and CDR2 SASEGT. V was cut by 1 base and J by 1 base, with 7 bases left in between. CDR3 nucleotides: TGTGCCAGCAGTGAAGACCCAGGGAACACTGAAGCTTTCTTT. It is translated as CASSEDPGNTEAFF.

A remark on this clone: Additional DNA sequences in this sample encode the identical CDR3. This chain uses TRBV27 with TRBJ2-5, with D possibly matching TRBD1 (5 bases). V gave up 10 bases and J gave up 5 bases, with 29 bases separating them. Germline loops: CDR1 MNHEY, CDR2 SMNVEV (reference sequence). This CDR3 contains 17 residues. The DNA for the CDR3 is TGTGCCACGAACCAAAGGGGTCCCGGACGGACACTGGAGACCCAGTACTTC. It specifies CATNQRGPGRTLETQYF.

Points on this clone: The same CDR3 also results from other DNA sequences found in this sample. The genes are TRBV29-1 and TRBJ2-1; D unclear. Trimming shortened V by 4 bases and J by 5 bases, and 6 bases separated the two germline ends. This CDR3 spans 11 amino acids. The germline CDR1 and CDR2 sequences are SQVTM and ANQGSEA. The CDR3 DNA follows: TGCAGCGTTGGCCAGAACAATGAGCAGTTCTTC. Translating gives CSVGQNNEQFF.

The V gene is TRBV11-2, the J gene TRBJ2-1, with 13 bases aligning to TRBD2. This CDR3 spans 16 amino acids. The V gene end was trimmed by 5 bases and the J gene end by 4 bases; junction bases not matched to a gene: 5. The V gene's germline CDR1 is SGHAT and CDR2 FQNNGV. This CDR3 reads CASSLTSGGEYNEQFF. CDR3 nucleotides: TGTGCCAGCAGCCTAACTAGCGGGGGGGAATACAATGAGCAGTTCTTC.

The table lists this clone with a count of one. This chain connects TRBV6-1 to TRBJ2-2; 7 bases match TRBD1. CDR1 is MNHNS, CDR2 SASEGT, per germline. The V gene end was trimmed by 5 bases and the J gene end by 7 bases; junction bases not matched to a gene: 7. The CDR3 consists of 14 residues. The CDR3 is CASSKTGTLGELFF. The CDR3 nucleotides are TGTGCCAGCAGTAAGACAGGGACCCTCGGGGAGCTGTTTTTT.

The chain links TRBV5-4 to TRBJ2-1; TRBD1 might be the D (5 bases). V was trimmed by 2 bases and J by 5 bases, leaving 11 bases between them. Looked up from germline, CDR1 is SGHNT and CDR2 is YYREEE (reference sequence). The length of the CDR3 is 14 residues. Here the CDR3 reads CASSFGAADNEQFF. Here the CDR3 DNA reads TGTGCCAGCAGCTTTGGGGCGGCTGACAATGAGCAGTTCTTC.

This sequence joins TRBV6-6 and TRBJ1-4; 10 bases are shared with TRBD1. Germline trimming cut 2 bases from V and 8 bases from J; bases unmatched to any gene: 2. The germline gives CDR1 MNHNY, CDR2 SVGAGI (reference sequence). The CDR3 contains 14 residues. Written as DNA, the CDR3 is TGTGCCAGCAGTTACCAGGGACAGGGGGAAAAACTGTTTTTT. Residues: CASSYQGQGEKLFF.

The chain joins TRBV11-2 to TRBJ1-1; D is uncertain. The germline V gene has CDR1 SGHAT and CDR2 FQNNGV. V lost 0 bases, J lost 5 bases, and 13 bases lay in between. This CDR3 is 15 amino acids long. The CDR3 coding sequence is TGTGCCAGCAGCTTAGATCTGGGGAGGTCTACTGAAGCTTTCTTT. It encodes CASSLDLGRSTEAFF. Looking up the rest from reference TRBV11-2 and TRBJ1-1 gives the full variable domain: EAGVAQSPRYKIIEKRQSVAFWCNPISGHATLYWYQQILGQGPKLLIQFQNNGVVDDSQLPKDRFSAERLKGVDSTLKIQPAKLEDSAVYLCASSLDLGRSTEAFFGQGTRLTVV.

The chain uses TRBV2 and TRBJ1-3, with D possibly TRBD1 on 5 matching bases. The CDR3 has 13 amino acids. Trimming shortened V by 6 bases and J by 2 bases, and 8 bases separated the two germline ends. Germline values: CDR1 SNHLY, CDR2 FYNNEI. The CDR3 sequence: CASSREPGNTIYF. DNA of the CDR3: TGTGCCAGCAGCAGGGAACCTGGAAACACCATATATTTT.

The rearrangement uses TRBV11-2 and TRBJ1-4; D not resolved. The CDR3 is 12 residues long. The V and J ends lost 5 bases and 8 bases respectively, with 9 bases between them. Germline CDR1 reads SGHAT; CDR2 reads FQNNGV. CDR3 residues: CASSRAEEKLFF. The CDR3 coding sequence is TGTGCCAGCAGCCGGGCGGAGGAAAAACTGTTTTTT.

The rearrangement uses TRBV15 and TRBJ1-5; 7 positions agree with TRBD1. The CDR3 length is 13 residues. Germline V gene sequence: CDR1 LNHNV, CDR2 YYDKDF (reference sequence). With V trimmed by 8 bases and J by 3 bases, 4 bases remained unmatched. As DNA, the CDR3 is TGTGCCACCGCAGGGGGGATCAATCAGCCCCAGCATTTT. Amino acids: CATAGGINQPQHF. The full variable domain, with the rest looked up from reference TRBV15 and TRBJ1-5, is DAMVIQNPRYQVTQFGKPVTLSCSQTLNHNVMYWYQQKSSQAPKLLFHYYDKDFNNEADTPDNFQSRRPNTSFCFLDIRSPGLGDTAMYLCATAGGINQPQHFGDGTRLSIL.

Of note for this clone: Other DNA variants within this sample encode the same CDR3. The rearrangement joins TRBV28 to TRBJ2-2, with no clear D. Germline CDR1 and CDR2: MDHEN and SYDVKM. The V and J ends lost 2 bases and 7 bases respectively, with 5 bases between them. The CDR3 runs 12 residues. The CDR3 region is CASSLTGGELFF. The CDR3 nucleotides read TGTGCCAGCAGTTTAACTGGCGGGGAGCTGTTTTTT.

The sample holds one count of this clone. The CDR3 DNA sequence: TGTGCCAGTAGTTATCGGACAGGGGGAACTGAAGCTTTCTTT. Its protein is CASSYRTGGTEAFF. The rearrangement uses TRBV19 and TRBJ1-1; 10 nucleotides match TRBD1. Trimming removed 5 bases from V and 5 bases from J; junction bases left unmatched: 5. Germline CDR1 is LNHDA and CDR2 is SQIVND (reference sequence). The CDR3 loop spans 14 amino acids.

The chain has TRBV14 and TRBJ2-7; TRBD2 aligns across 8 bases. V lost 0 bases, J lost 5 bases, and 9 bases stayed unmatched. CDR3 length: 16 amino acids. Germline-derived CDR1 and CDR2 are SGHDN and FVKESK. The CDR3 region is CASSQDPAGVINEQYF. The CDR3 DNA follows: TGTGCCAGCAGCCAAGATCCAGCGGGAGTCATCAACGAGCAGTACTTC.